This T cell receptor beta chain was captured in a study of shared clonotypes between healthy human individuals. V shed 4 bases, J shed 4 bases, and the junction held 6 bases outside the gene matches. CDR1 is SGHNT, CDR2 YYREEE, per germline (reference sequence). This CDR3 contains 14 residues. In this sample, this clone turned up once. This table comes from immunoSEQ multiplex PCR, and its TCRdb copy is limited to in-frame clones, with some not included. Of approximately 2.3 million clones listed, over 90% were seen once; the top ten hold 0.35% to 0.45%. The source material was naive CD4+ T cells from PBMCs. As for subset: CD45RA+ positively selected. The rearrangement links TRBV5-4 to TRBJ2-5; 8 bases align to TRBD2. The receptor was isolated from a man aged 18 to 29 in good health. Some clones in this sample may be carry-over from other donors' samples. The CDR3 protein is CASSPYSGTETQYF. The CDR3 coding sequence is TGTGCCAGCAGCCCCTATAGCGGGACAGAGACCCAGTACTTC.